The rows below give T cell receptor beta chains drawn from one sample of a study of molecular identifiers for immune sequencing clone quantification. MiXCR was run by TCRdb on the PCR reads, yielding one entry per CDR3 protein. The data show roughly 320,000 distinct CDR3 sequences, 24% seen once. The sequencing input was naive CD8+ T cells from blood, with Jurkat cell RNA spiked in. Receptor source: a human donor in good health. Some libraries in this study had Jurkat cell RNA spiked in. The CDR3 runs from the conserved cysteine through the conserved F or W. Each record gives: clone size, V gene, D gene, J gene, CDR3 length, CDR3 protein, CDR3 DNA. D genes are given only for firm matches. Size values are once, few and many counts, or a class for expanded clones, and some rows have none.

size: few
V: TRBV30
D: .
J: TRBJ2-2
length: 13
CDR3: CAWSRRGTGELFF
DNA: TGTGCCTGGAGCCGACGGGGAACCGGGGAGCTGTTTTTT

size: many
V: TRBV7-6
D: .
J: TRBJ1-4
length: 12
CDR3: CASSSADLRLFF
DNA: TGTGCCAGCAGCTCTGCGGACTTGAGGCTGTTTTTT

size: few
V: TRBV27
D: .
J: TRBJ2-5
length: 16
CDR3: CASSSRTRVGPETQYF
DNA: TGTGCCAGCAGTTCCAGGACTCGAGTAGGGCCAGAGACCCAGTACTTC

size: .
V: TRBV5-5
D: TRBD1
J: TRBJ2-7
length: 15
CDR3: CASSLETGQAYEQYF
DNA: TGTGCCAGCAGCTTGGAGACCGGACAGGCCTACGAGCAGTACTTC

size: many
V: TRBV29-1
D: .
J: TRBJ2-3
length: 13
CDR3: CSVELTTTDTQYF
DNA: TGCAGCGTTGAACTAACCACCACAGATACGCAGTATTTT

size: .
V: TRBV4-2
D: TRBD2
J: TRBJ2-7
length: 16
CDR3: CASSPQTSGSSYEQYF
DNA: TGTGCCAGCAGCCCCCAGACTAGCGGGAGCTCCTACGAGCAGTACTTC

size: many
V: TRBV7-3
D: TRBD1
J: TRBJ1-1
length: 15
CDR3: CASSSGQGMDTEAFF
DNA: TGTGCCAGCAGTTCGGGACAGGGGATGGACACTGAAGCTTTCTTT

size: few
V: TRBV7-2
D: .
J: TRBJ2-7
length: 17
CDR3: CASSFKPGVAPYYEQYF
DNA: TGTGCCAGCAGCTTTAAGCCCGGAGTAGCGCCTTACTACGAGCAGTACTTC

size: few
V: TRBV12-3/TRBV12-4
D: TRBD2
J: TRBJ2-3
length: 16
CDR3: CASSLISGGARDTQYF
DNA: TGTGCCAGCAGTTTAATAAGCGGGGGGGCCAGAGATACGCAGTATTTT

size: .
V: TRBV6-5
D: .
J: TRBJ2-7
length: 13
CDR3: CASSYIRAGEQYF
DNA: TGTGCCAGCAGTTACATCCGGGCGGGGGAGCAGTACTTC

size: few
V: TRBV5-4
D: .
J: TRBJ2-5
length: 13
CDR3: CASSLPLQETQYF
DNA: TGTGCCAGCAGCTTGCCCCTTCAAGAGACCCAGTACTTC

size: few
V: TRBV4-3
D: .
J: TRBJ2-7
length: 15
CDR3: CASSQGRGDTYEQYF
DNA: TGCGCCAGCAGCCAAGGGCGCGGGGACACTTACGAGCAGTACTTC

size: few
V: TRBV7-9
D: .
J: TRBJ1-5
length: 13
CDR3: CASSLTVNQPQHF
DNA: TGTGCCAGCAGCTTAACTGTCAATCAGCCCCAGCATTTT

size: .
V: TRBV12-3/TRBV12-4
D: .
J: TRBJ1-2
length: 16
CDR3: CASSLRDGPLYYGYTF
DNA: TGTGCCAGCAGTTTGAGAGACGGCCCGCTTTATTATGGCTACACCTTC

size: once
V: TRBV5-1
D: .
J: TRBJ2-7
length: 15
CDR3: CASSLDWGLSYEQHF
DNA: TGCGCCAGCAGCTTGGACTGGGGGCTATCCTACGAGCAGCACTTC

size: .
V: TRBV29-1
D: TRBD1
J: TRBJ2-1
length: 13
CDR3: CSLFGQGNNEQFF
DNA: TGCAGCCTGTTCGGACAGGGGAACAATGAGCAGTTCTTC

size: .
V: TRBV5-3
D: .
J: TRBJ2-3
length: 16
CDR3: CASSGFDGPSTDTQYF
DNA: TGTGCCAGCAGCGGTTTTGACGGGCCAAGCACAGATACGCAGTATTTT

size: .
V: TRBV27
D: .
J: TRBJ2-5
length: 14
CDR3: CASSQGTTQETQYF
DNA: TGTGCCAGCAGCCAAGGGACAACCCAAGAGACCCAGTACTTC

size: .
V: TRBV24-1
D: TRBD2
J: TRBJ2-3
length: 15
CDR3: CATSDRTSGTDTQCF
DNA: TGTGCCACCAGTGATCGGACTAGCGGCACGGATACGCAGTGTTTT

size: few
V: TRBV12-3/TRBV12-4
D: TRBD1
J: TRBJ2-7
length: 14
CDR3: CASSLETGIYEQYF
DNA: TGTGCCAGCAGTTTAGAGACAGGGATCTACGAGCAGTACTTC

size: many
V: TRBV28
D: .
J: TRBJ2-7
length: 14
CDR3: CASSPRDGGYEQYF
DNA: TGTGCCAGCAGCCCCCGGGACGGAGGCTACGAGCAGTACTTC

size: .
V: TRBV7-9
D: .
J: TRBJ2-3
length: 15
CDR3: CARRPAGRSTDTQYF
DNA: TGTGCCCGCCGCCCAGCTGGCAGGAGCACAGATACGCAGTATTTT